This TCR beta chain was recovered during a study of T cell repertoires in cytomegalovirus infection. Study background: Indications of both CMV infection and matching HLA type were provided by public TCR beta signatures.

In TCRdb, the reads were re-called with MiXCR into one record per CDR3 protein. Here the sample spans 300,000 to 450,000 distinct CDR3 sequences, about a sixth being singletons. Study outcomes and limitations: Predominance within the ex vivo response was attributable to HLA-C-restricted CMV-specific TCR beta clonotypes.

This clonotype has just a few counts. Its antigen is not known. The CDR3 loop spans 18 amino acids. Germline V gene sequence: CDR1 SGHVS, CDR2 FQNEAQ. J was trimmed by 8 bases and V by 2 bases; bases with no gene match: 17. The chain carries TRBV7-8 and TRBJ2-1; the match to TRBD2 covers 8 bases. Sequences were obtained from PBMCs. This clonotype was sampled from a human donor in good health (CMV status not recorded). Some clones in this sample may be carry-over from other donors' samples. CDR3 sequence reads: CASSLPRAGERLRDEQFF. The DNA of the CDR3 is TGTGCCAGCAGCTTACCCAGAGCGGGGGAGAGACTTCGTGATGAGCAGTTCTTC.